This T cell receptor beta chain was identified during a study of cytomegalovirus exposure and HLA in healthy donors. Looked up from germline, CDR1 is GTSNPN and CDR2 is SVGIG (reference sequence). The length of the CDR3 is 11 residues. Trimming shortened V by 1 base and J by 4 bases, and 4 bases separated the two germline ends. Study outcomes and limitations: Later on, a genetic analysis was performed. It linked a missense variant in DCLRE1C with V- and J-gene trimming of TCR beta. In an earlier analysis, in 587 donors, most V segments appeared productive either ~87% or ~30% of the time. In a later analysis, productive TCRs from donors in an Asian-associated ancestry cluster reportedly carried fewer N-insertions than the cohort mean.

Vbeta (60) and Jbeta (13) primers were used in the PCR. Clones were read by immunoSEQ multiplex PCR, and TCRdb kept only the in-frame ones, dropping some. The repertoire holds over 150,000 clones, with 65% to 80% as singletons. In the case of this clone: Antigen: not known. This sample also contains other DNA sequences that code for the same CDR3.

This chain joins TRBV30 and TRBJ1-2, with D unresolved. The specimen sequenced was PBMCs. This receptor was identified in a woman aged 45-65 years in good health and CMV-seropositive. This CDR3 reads CAWSGGYGYTF. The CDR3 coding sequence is TGTGCCTGGAGTGGAGGCTATGGCTACACCTTC.